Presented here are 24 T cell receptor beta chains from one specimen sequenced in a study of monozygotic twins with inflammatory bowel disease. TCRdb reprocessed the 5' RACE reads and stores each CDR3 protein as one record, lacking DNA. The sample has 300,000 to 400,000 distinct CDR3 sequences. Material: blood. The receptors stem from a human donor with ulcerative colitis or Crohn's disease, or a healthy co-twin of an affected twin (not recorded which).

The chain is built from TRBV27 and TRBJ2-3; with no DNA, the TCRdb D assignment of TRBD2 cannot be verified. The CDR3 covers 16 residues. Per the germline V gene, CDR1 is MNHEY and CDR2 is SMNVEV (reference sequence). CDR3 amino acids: CASSLRGAGNADTQYF.

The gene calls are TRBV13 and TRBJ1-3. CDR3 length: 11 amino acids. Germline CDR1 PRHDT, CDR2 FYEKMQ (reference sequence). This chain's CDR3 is CASSEVDTIYF.

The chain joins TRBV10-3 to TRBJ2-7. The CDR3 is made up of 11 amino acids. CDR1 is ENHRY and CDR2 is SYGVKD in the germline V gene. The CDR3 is CAISDYYEQYF.

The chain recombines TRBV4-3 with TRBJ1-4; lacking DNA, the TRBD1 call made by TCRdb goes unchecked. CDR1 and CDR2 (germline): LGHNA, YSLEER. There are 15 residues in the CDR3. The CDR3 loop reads CASSQWTAINEKLFF.

CDR3: CASSPPAPTDTQYF. This chain joins TRBV18 and TRBJ2-3. From germline, CDR1 is KGHSH and CDR2 LQKENI. The CDR3 sequence is 14 residues long.

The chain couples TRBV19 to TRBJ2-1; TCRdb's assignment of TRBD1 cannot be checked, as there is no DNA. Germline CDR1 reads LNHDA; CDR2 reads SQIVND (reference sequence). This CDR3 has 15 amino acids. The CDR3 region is CASSTPGGVSNEQFF.

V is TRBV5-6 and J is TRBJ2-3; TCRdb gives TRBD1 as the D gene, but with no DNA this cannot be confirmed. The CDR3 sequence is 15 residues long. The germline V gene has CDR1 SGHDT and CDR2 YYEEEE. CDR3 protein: CASIPNPGGTDTQYF.

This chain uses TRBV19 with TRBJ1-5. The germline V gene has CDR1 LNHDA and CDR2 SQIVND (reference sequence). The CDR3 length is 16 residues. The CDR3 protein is CASSIGWRNSNQPQHF.

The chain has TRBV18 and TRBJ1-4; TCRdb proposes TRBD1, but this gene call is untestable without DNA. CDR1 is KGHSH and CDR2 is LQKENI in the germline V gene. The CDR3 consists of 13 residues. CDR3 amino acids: CASSGMRGEKLFF. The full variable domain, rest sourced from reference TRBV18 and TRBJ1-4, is NAGVMQNPRHLVRRRGQEARLRCSPMKGHSHVYWYRQLPEEGLKFMVYLQKENIIDESGMPKERFSAEFPKEGPSILRIQQVVRGDSAAYFCASSGMRGEKLFFGSGTQLSVL.

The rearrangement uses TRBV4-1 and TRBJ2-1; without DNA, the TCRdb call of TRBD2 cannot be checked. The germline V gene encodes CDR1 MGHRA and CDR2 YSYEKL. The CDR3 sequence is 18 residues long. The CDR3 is CASSQDPERGSSYNEQFF.

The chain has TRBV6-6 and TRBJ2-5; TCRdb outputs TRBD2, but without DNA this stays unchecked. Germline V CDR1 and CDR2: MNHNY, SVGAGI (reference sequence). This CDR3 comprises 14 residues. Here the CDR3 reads CASLPSGGGETQYF.

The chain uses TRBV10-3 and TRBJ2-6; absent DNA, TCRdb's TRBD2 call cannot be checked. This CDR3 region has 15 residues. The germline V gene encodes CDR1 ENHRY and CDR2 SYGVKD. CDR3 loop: CAIRPLSSGANVLTF.

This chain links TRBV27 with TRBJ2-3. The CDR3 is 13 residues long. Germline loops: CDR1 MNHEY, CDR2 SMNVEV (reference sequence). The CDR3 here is CASSLSLVDTQYF.

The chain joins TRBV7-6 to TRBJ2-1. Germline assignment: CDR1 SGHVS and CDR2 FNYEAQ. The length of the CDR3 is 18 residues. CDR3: CASSLVLRGRGSYNEQFF.

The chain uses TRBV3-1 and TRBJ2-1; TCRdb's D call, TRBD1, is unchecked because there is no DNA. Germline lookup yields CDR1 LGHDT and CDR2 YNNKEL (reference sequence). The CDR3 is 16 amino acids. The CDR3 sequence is CASTPSRGFSYNEQFF.

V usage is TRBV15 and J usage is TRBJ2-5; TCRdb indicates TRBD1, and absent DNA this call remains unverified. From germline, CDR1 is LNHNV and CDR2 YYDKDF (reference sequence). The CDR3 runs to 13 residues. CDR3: CATSRDEGETQYF.

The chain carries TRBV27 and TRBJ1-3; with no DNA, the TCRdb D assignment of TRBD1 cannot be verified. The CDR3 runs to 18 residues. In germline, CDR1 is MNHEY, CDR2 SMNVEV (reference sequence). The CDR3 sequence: CASSSHGTGGYSGNTIYF.

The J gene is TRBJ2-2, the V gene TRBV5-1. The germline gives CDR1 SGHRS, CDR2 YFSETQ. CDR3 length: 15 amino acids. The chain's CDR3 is CASSSDGANTGELFF.

CDR3: CASSPTGGKDYGYTF. The chain has TRBV18 and TRBJ1-2; TCRdb lists TRBD1, though no DNA is available to test this call. The V gene's germline CDR1 is KGHSH and CDR2 LQKENI. The CDR3 runs 15 residues.

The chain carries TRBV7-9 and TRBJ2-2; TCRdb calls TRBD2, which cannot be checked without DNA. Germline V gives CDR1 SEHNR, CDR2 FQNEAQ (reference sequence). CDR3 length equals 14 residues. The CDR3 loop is CASIAGGPDGELFF.

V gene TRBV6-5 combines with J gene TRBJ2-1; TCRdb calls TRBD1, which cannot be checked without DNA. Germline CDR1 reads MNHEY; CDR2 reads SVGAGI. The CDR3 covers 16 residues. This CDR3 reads CASSSDRGVGYNEQFF.

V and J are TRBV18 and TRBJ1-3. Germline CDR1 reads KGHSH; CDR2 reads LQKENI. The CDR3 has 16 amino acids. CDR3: CASSHKPGDSGNTIYF.

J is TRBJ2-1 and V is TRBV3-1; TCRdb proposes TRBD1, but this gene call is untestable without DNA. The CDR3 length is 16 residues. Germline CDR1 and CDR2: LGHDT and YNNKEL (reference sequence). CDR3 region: CASSRAMGVAGNEQFF.

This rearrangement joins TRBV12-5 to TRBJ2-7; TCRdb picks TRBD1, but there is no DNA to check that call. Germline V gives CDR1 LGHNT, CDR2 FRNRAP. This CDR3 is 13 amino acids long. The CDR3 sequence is CASGRDRGNEQYF.